The T cell receptor beta chain under discussion was sequenced for a study of cytomegalovirus exposure and HLA in healthy donors. Donors came from a validation cohort of approximately 110 subjects, distinct from the first 666-subject cohort. As concerns this clone: As yet, its antigen is unknown.

The CDR3 contains 15 residues. CDR1 and CDR2 (germline): SGHTA, FQGNSA. V trimming: 2 bases; J trimming: 6 bases; junction bases outside the gene matches: 6. Broader study findings: Specificity of a few CMV-associated chains for CMV antigens was verified in vitro. The listing of some 170 TCR beta chains classed them as cytomegalovirus-associated. Later, an analysis found that TCR clusters from the first cohort tended to co-occur in the 120 validation repertoires.

TCRdb keeps only in-frame clones here, not all; method: immunoSEQ multiplex PCR. This table has 300,000 to 400,000 clones, 88% appearing once. The sequence was obtained from a man between 25 and 39 years old in good health and CMV-seronegative. The chain carries TRBV7-2 and TRBJ1-2; 10 nucleotides match TRBD1. What was sequenced was PBMCs. The CDR3 protein is CASSLSFDRGHGYTF. DNA of the CDR3: TGTGCCAGCAGCTTATCCTTTGACAGGGGGCATGGCTACACCTTC.